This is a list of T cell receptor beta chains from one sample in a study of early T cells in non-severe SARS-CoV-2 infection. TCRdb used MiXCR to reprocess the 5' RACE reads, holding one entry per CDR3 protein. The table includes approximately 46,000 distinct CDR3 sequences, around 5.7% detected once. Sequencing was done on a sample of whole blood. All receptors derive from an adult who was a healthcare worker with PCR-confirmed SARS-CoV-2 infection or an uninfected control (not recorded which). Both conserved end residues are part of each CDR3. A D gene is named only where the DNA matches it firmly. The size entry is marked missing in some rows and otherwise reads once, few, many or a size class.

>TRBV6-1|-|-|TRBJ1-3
TGTGCCAGCAGTGAAGGCTACCGGGTCGGCTCGTCTGGAAACACCATATATTTT
CASSEGYRVGSSGNTIYF
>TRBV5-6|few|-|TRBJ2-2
TGTGCCAGCAGCTGGACGGCCAGGAGGGACACCGGGGAGCTGTTTTTT
CASSWTARRDTGELFF
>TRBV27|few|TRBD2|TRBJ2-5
TGTGCCAGCAGTCGGTCAGGCGGGGGGCGAGGAGAGACCCAGTACTTC
CASSRSGGGRGETQYF
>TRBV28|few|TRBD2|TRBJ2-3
TGTGCCAGCAGTTTAACTAGCGGGGAATCAGATACGCAGTATTTT
CASSLTSGESDTQYF
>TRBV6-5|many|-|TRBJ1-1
TGTGCCAGTGAGGGACAGAACACTGAAGCTTTCTTT
CASEGQNTEAFF
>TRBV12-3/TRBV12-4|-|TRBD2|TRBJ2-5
TGTGCCAGCAGACAGCGGGGGGGCGGGAAACAAGAGACCCAGTACTTC
CASRQRGGGKQETQYF
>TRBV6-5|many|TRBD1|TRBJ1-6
TGTGCCAGCAGTTACGGACAGGGGGCCAATTCACCCCTCCACTTT
CASSYGQGANSPLHF
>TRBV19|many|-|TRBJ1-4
TGTGCCAGCAGAACCAACTCGGCCGGGGTTAATGAAAAACTGTTTTTT
CASRTNSAGVNEKLFF
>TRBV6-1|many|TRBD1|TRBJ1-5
TGTGCCAGCAGTGTTGACAGGGGACAGAATCAGCCCCAGCATTTT
CASSVDRGQNQPQHF
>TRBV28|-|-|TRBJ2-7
TGTGCCAGCAGCGGCAGGGGACGCCCCTACGAGCAGTACTTC
CASSGRGRPYEQYF
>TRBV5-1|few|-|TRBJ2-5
TGCGCCAGCAGCTGGGGGCAGCGGGAGACCCAGTACTTC
CASSWGQRETQYF
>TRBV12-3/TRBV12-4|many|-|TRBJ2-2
TGTGCCAGCAGTCGACGACCGGCCGGGGCCACCGGGGAGCTGTTTTTT
CASSRRPAGATGELFF
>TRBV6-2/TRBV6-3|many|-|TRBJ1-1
TGTGCCAGCAGTTATATATTCCCCCAAATGAACACTGAAGCTTTCTTT
CASSYIFPQMNTEAFF
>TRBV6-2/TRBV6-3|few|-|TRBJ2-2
TGTGCCAGCAAGGAAGCCTCGACTACCGGGGAGCTGTTTTTT
CASKEASTTGELFF
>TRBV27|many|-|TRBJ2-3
TGTGCCAGCAGTTTTTCACATCCTAGCACAGATACGCAGTATTTT
CASSFSHPSTDTQYF
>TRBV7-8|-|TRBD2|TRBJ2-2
TGTGCCAGCAGCCCGACTAGCGGGGGACACGGGGAGCTGTTTTTT
CASSPTSGGHGELFF
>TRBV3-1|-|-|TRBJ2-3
TGTGCCAGCAGCCAAGTAGTGGCAGATACGCAGTATTTT
CASSQVVADTQYF
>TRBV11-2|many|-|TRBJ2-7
TGTGCCAGCAGCCGAGGGGCAGGGACTTGGTACGAGCAGTACTTC
CASSRGAGTWYEQYF
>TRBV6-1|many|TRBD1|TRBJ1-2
TGTGCCAGCGCCAAGACAAGGACAGGGAACGCTAACTATGGCTACACCTTC
CASAKTRTGNANYGYTF
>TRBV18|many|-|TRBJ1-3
TGTGCCAGCTCAAATACCGACTCTGGAAACACCATATATTTT
CASSNTDSGNTIYF
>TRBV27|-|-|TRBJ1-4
TGTGCCAGCAGTTTCTCGGGTACTAATGAAAAACTGTTTTTT
CASSFSGTNEKLFF
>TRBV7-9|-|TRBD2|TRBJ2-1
TGTGCCAGCAGGATCGGGACTAGCGGGGAAGATGAGCAGTTCTTC
CASRIGTSGEDEQFF
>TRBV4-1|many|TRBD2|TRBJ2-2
TGCGCCAGCAGCCAAGCTAGCGGGGGAGGCACCGGGGAGCTGTTTTTT
CASSQASGGGTGELFF
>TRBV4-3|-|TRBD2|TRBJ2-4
TGCGCCAGCAGCCAGAGCCGGGAGGGGAACCGCATTCAGTACTTC
CASSQSREGNRIQYF
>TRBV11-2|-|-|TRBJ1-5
TGTGCCAGCAGCGTGGACGGACTCAATCAGCCCCAGCATTTT
CASSVDGLNQPQHF
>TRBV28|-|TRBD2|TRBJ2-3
TGTGCCAGCAGCACTCTTTTCGGACTAGCGGGGCGACATACGCAGTATTTT
CASSTLFGLAGRHTQYF
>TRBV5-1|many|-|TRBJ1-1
TGCGCCAGCAGCCCAAACGACGGGAACACTGAAGCTTTCTTT
CASSPNDGNTEAFF
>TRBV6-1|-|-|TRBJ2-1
TGTGCCAGCAGTGAAAAAGGCTACAATGAGCAGTTCTTC
CASSEKGYNEQFF
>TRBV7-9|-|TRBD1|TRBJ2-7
TGTGCCAGCAGCTTAGTCGGGACAGGGAACTACGAGCAGTACTTC
CASSLVGTGNYEQYF
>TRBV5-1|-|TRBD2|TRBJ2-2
TGCGCCAGCAGCTTGTCGGCGGGGGGGCCTCCCGGGGAGCTGTTTTTT
CASSLSAGGPPGELFF
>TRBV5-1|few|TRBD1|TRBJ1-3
TGCGCCAGCAGCTCCGGGACAGGGACTGGAAACACCATATATTTT
CASSSGTGTGNTIYF
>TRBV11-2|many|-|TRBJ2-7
TGTGCCAGCAGCTTAGAGACAGTCTCCTACGAGCAGTACTTC
CASSLETVSYEQYF
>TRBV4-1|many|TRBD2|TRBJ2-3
TGCGCCAGCAGCCGGACTAGCGGGGGAACCACAGATACGCAGTATTTT
CASSRTSGGTTDTQYF
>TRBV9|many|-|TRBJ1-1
TGTGCCAGCAGCGTAGACGGAGGGGTACCCGAAGCTTTCTTT
CASSVDGGVPEAFF
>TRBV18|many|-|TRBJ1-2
TGTGCCAGCTCACCAGACCTTCTCGGGGGCCCCCAATATGCTGGCTACACCTTC
CASSPDLLGGPQYAGYTF
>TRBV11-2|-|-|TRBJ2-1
TGTGCCAGCAGCTTAGATGTTTGGGGTCGCAGGGGTTATAGCTACAATGAGCAGTTCTTC
CASSLDVWGRRGYSYNEQFF
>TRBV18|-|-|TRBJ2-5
TGTGCCAGCTCATCGACCGGGACATCGTACCAAGAGACCCAGTACTTC
CASSSTGTSYQETQYF
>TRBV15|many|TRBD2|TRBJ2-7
TGTGCCACCAGCAGAGAACTAGCGGGCGCCTACGAGCAGTACTTC
CATSRELAGAYEQYF
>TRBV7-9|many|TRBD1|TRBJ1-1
TGTGCCAGCATCCGAGGACAGGGGACTGAAGCTTTCTTT
CASIRGQGTEAFF
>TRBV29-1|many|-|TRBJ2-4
TGCAGCGCCATGGGGGGAGCCAAAAACATTCAGTACTTC
CSAMGGAKNIQYF
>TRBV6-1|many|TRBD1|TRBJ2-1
TGTGCCAGCAGTACTACAGGGGGCTCCTACAATGAGCAGTTCTTC
CASSTTGGSYNEQFF
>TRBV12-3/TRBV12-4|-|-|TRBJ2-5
TGTGCCAGCAGTCCCTCCGGGAACCAAGAGACCCAGTACTTC
CASSPSGNQETQYF
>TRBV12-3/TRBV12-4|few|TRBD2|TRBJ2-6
TGTGCCAGCAGTTTTAGGAATAGCGGGGCTTCCTCTGGGGCCAACGTCCTGACTTTC
CASSFRNSGASSGANVLTF
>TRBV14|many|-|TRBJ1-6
TGTGCCAGCAGCAGCGGGGGGTTTAGTTCACCCCTCCACTTT
CASSSGGFSSPLHF
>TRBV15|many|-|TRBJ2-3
TGTGCCACCGGACGGCGGGACACAGATACGCAGTATTTT
CATGRRDTDTQYF
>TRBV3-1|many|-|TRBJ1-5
TGTGCCAGCAGCCTGGGCGGCCCAGAGGGCTATAGCAATCAGCCCCAGCATTTT
CASSLGGPEGYSNQPQHF
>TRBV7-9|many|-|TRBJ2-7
TGTGCCAGCAGCATGGATAGTTACGAGCAGTACTTC
CASSMDSYEQYF
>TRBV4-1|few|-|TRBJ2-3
TGCGCCAGCAGCCGAGTCTTCGGAGGAGCTCGACAGGGCACAGATACGCAGTATTTT
CASSRVFGGARQGTDTQYF
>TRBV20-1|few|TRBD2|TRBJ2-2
TGCAGTGCTCACCATACTAGCGTTGGGGGGGAGCTGTTTTTT
CSAHHTSVGGELFF
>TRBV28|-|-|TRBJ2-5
TGTGCCAGCAGGAAAGACAGCCAAGAGACCCAGTACTTC
CASRKDSQETQYF
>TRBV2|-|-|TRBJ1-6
TGTGCCAGCAGTGAAGCGCGGAGGACCCTCCACTTT
CASSEARRTLHF
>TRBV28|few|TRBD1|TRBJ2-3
TGTGCCAGCAGTGGGACAGGGGGATCCACAGATACGCAGTATTTT
CASSGTGGSTDTQYF